The 21 T cell receptor beta chains below all came from one sample that was sequenced in a study of cytomegalovirus exposure and HLA in healthy donors. In the PCR, 60 Vbeta and 13 Jbeta primers were used. Only in-frame clones appear in the TCRdb table, and some are missing; sequencing was by immunoSEQ multiplex PCR. The sample records under 140,000 clones, around 80% being singletons. The material sequenced was PBMCs. These receptors were taken from a man aged 25 to 45 in good health and CMV-seropositive.

This clone was counted only a few times. The chain has TRBV6-1 and TRBJ1-6, with 7 nucleotides matching TRBD1. The V gene end was trimmed by 7 bases and the J gene end by 14 bases; junction bases not matched to a gene: 11. The CDR3 extends over 13 amino acids. Germline loops: CDR1 MNHNS, CDR2 SASEGT. CDR3 DNA: TGTGCCAGCAATCCAGGACAGGTCTCGGCCCTCCACTTT. Protein sequence: CASNPGQVSALHF.

This chain connects TRBV5-1 to TRBJ2-7; D gene ambiguous. Between the trimmed V and J ends, which lost 0 bases and 6 bases, there was a span of 10 bases. Per germline, CDR1 SGHRS and CDR2 YFSETQ. This CDR3 region has 13 residues. This CDR3 is CASSLALQAEQYF. The CDR3 coding sequence is TGCGCCAGCAGCTTGGCCTTGCAGGCCGAGCAGTACTTC.

Only one count was recorded for this clone. The chain carries TRBV15 and TRBJ2-5; maybe TRBD2 (6 bases). The J call may be incorrect, as the DNA end agrees better with TRBJ2-7. CDR1 is LNHNV and CDR2 is YYDKDF in the germline V gene (reference sequence). The CDR3 spans 16 residues. Here the CDR3 DNA reads TGTGCCACCAGCAGAGTTTCGGGACTGAAGGGATACGAGCAGTACTTC. Translation: CATSRVSGLKGYEQYF.

The chain joins TRBV7-2 to TRBJ2-1, with D tentatively TRBD1 (6 bases). Germline V lookup: CDR1 SGHTA, CDR2 FQGNSA. The CDR3 consists of 13 residues. Between the trimmed V and J ends, which lost 5 bases and 4 bases, there was a span of 9 bases. The CDR3, as DNA: TGTGCCAGCAGCGTCACAGGGTACAATGAGCAGTTCTTC. It is translated as CASSVTGYNEQFF. Combining the CDR3 with reference TRBV7-2 and TRBJ2-1 gives the whole variable domain GAGVSQSPSNKVTEKGKDVELRCDPISGHTALYWYRQSLGQGLEFLIYFQGNSAPDKSGLPSDRFSAERTGGSVSTLTIQRTQQEDSAVYLCASSVTGYNEQFFGPGTRLTVL.

This chain connects TRBV10-3 to TRBJ2-5; D unclear. Judging by the DNA end, TRBJ2-7 fits better; the J call may be wrong. The germline V gene has CDR1 ENHRY and CDR2 SYGVKD. The CDR3 runs to 15 residues. The CDR3: CAISEWGPSSYEQYF. The CDR3, as DNA: TGTGCCATCAGCGAATGGGGTCCTAGCTCCTACGAGCAGTACTTC.

J is TRBJ1-3 and V is TRBV28; 7 nucleotides match TRBD1. The V and J ends lost 3 bases and 4 bases, in that order; junction bases with no gene match: 6. Germline CDR1 reads MDHEN; CDR2 reads SYDVKM. The CDR3 sequence is 15 residues long. CDR3 bases: TGTGCCAGCAGTTTTCAGGGGGATCTAGGAAACACCATATATTTT. It is translated as CASSFQGDLGNTIYF. Filled out from reference TRBV28 and TRBJ1-3, the complete variable domain reads DVKVTQSSRYLVKRTGEKVFLECVQDMDHENMFWYRQDPGLGLRLIYFSYDVKMKEKGDIPEGYSVSREKKERFSLILESASTNQTSMYLCASSFQGDLGNTIYFGEGSWLTVV.

The V call is TRBV29-1, the J call TRBJ2-4; 12 bases fit TRBD1. Germline trimming cut 5 bases from V and 7 bases from J; bases unmatched to any gene: 12. CDR1 and CDR2 from the germline V gene are SQVTM and ANQGSEA. There are 16 residues in the CDR3. The CDR3 sequence is CSVRSGTGGHRNIQYF. The CDR3 bases are TGCAGCGTTCGTTCCGGGACAGGGGGCCACCGCAACATTCAGTACTTC.

The chain couples TRBV27 to TRBJ1-5; no definite D call. The CDR3 contains 14 residues. The ends were cut back, 6 bases at V and 9 bases at J, with 18 bases in the middle. CDR1 is MNHEY and CDR2 is SMNVEV in the germline V gene (reference sequence). This chain's CDR3 is CASRWADINSPQHF. The CDR3, as DNA: TGTGCCAGCAGGTGGGCCGACATCAACTCGCCCCAGCATTTT.

The rearrangement joins TRBV28 to TRBJ2-3; 13 bases line up with TRBD2. There are 16 residues in the CDR3. The V and J ends lost 5 bases and 1 base, in that order; junction bases with no gene match: 3. In germline, CDR1 is MDHEN, CDR2 SYDVKM. DNA for the CDR3: TGTGCCAGCAGTCCCGGACTAGCGGGGGGCACAGATACGCAGTATTTT. It yields the protein CASSPGLAGGTDTQYF.

This clone occurred a few times. The rearrangement joins TRBV5-4 to TRBJ1-1, with D uncertain. The V and J ends lost 4 bases and 2 bases respectively, with 9 bases between them. This CDR3 spans 13 amino acids. CDR1 and CDR2 (germline): SGHNT, YYREEE (reference sequence). CDR3 sequence reads: CASSLEGNTEAFF. The CDR3 nucleotides are TGTGCCAGCAGCCTTGAGGGTAACACTGAAGCTTTCTTT.

The V call is TRBV6-1, the J call TRBJ2-5; D is perhaps TRBD1 (5 bases). With 6 bases removed from V and 4 bases from J, the gap between germline ends came to 12 bases. The CDR3 is 13 amino acids. CDR1 is MNHNS and CDR2 is SASEGT in the germline V gene. In DNA form, the CDR3 reads TGTGCCAGCAGAGGACAAACCGGAGAGACCCAGTACTTC. Translating gives CASRGQTGETQYF.

The CDR3 is CASSLVRGDTIYF. CDR3 bases: TGTGCCAGCAGTCTAGTCCGGGGTGACACCATATATTTT. The J gene is TRBJ1-3, the V gene TRBV7-2; unclear D gene. The germline gives CDR1 SGHTA, CDR2 FQGNSA. V was shortened by 6 bases and J by 8 bases, with 14 bases between the two germline ends. The CDR3 extends over 13 amino acids.

The chain links TRBV29-1 to TRBJ1-1; no firm D call. The CDR3 totals 11 residues. Germline V gives CDR1 SQVTM, CDR2 ANQGSEA. The V and J ends lost 2 bases and 1 base respectively, with 2 bases between them. The CDR3 spells CSVEQNTEAFF. In nucleotides, the CDR3 is TGCAGCGTTGAACAGAACACTGAAGCTTTCTTT.

The genes are TRBV2 and TRBJ2-2; the match to TRBD2 covers 9 bases. The CDR3 covers 17 residues. The V segment lost 4 bases and the J segment 2 bases; nucleotides outside the gene matches: 8. CDR1 is SNHLY, CDR2 FYNNEI, per germline. The chain's CDR3 is CASSVPRGGHNTGELFF. The CDR3 nucleotides are TGTGCCAGCAGTGTGCCGCGGGGGGGCCACAACACCGGGGAGCTGTTTTTT.

This clone is labeled as medium-sized. The chain employs TRBV5-6 and TRBJ2-7; 8 nucleotides line up with TRBD1. V lost 3 bases, J lost 4 bases, and 3 bases stayed unmatched. This CDR3 is 13 amino acids long. CDR1 and CDR2 (germline): SGHDT, YYEEEE. The chain's CDR3 is CASSSGQEYEQYF. The DNA for the CDR3 is TGTGCCAGCAGCTCGGGACAGGAGTACGAGCAGTACTTC.

V usage is TRBV5-4 and J usage is TRBJ1-1, with D tentatively TRBD1 (5 bases). Deletions cut 4 bases from V and 7 bases from J, with 14 bases between. CDR1 and CDR2 from the germline V gene are SGHNT and YYREEE (reference sequence). There are 13 residues in the CDR3. DNA of the CDR3: TGTGCCAGCAGCCCCGGCGGGGGGGTTGAAGCTTTCTTT. Translation: CASSPGGGVEAFF.

This clone was recorded a few times. The chain carries TRBV19 and TRBJ1-1; D unclear. The V and J ends lost 2 bases and 1 base respectively, with 2 bases between them. CDR3 size: 12 residues. The V gene's germline CDR1 is LNHDA and CDR2 SQIVND (reference sequence). The CDR3: CASSIQNTEAFF. The CDR3 DNA reads TGTGCCAGTAGTATACAGAACACTGAAGCTTTCTTT.

V and J are TRBV11-2 and TRBJ1-2; perhaps TRBD1 as D (5 bases). The CDR3 spans 17 residues. Trimming shortened V by 0 bases and J by 4 bases, and 18 bases separated the two germline ends. CDR1 is SGHAT, CDR2 FQNNGV, per germline. The CDR3 is CASSLEIGGTIPYGYTF. CDR3 in DNA: TGTGCCAGCAGCTTAGAAATCGGGGGAACTATTCCCTATGGCTACACCTTC.

This chain connects TRBV19 to TRBJ1-5, with D unresolved. The CDR3 has 12 amino acids. Trimming removed 7 bases at V and 2 bases at J, with 6 bases between. CDR1 LNHDA and CDR2 SQIVND come from the germline V gene (reference sequence). CDR3 region: CASKAGNQPQHF. The CDR3 DNA follows: TGTGCCAGTAAGGCGGGCAATCAGCCCCAGCATTTT.

Regarding this clone: At one end the junction does not follow the germline gene, possibly because of a read error. The rearrangement uses TRBV2 and TRBJ1-2; 7 nucleotides align to TRBD1. The CDR3 is 14 amino acids. Germline-derived CDR1 and CDR2 are SNHLY and FYNNEI. CDR3 in amino acids: CANSDRVEDYGYTF. DNA for the CDR3: TGTGCCAACAGTGACAGGGTCGAAGACTATGGCTACACCTTC.

The rearrangement joins TRBV18 to TRBJ2-7; D might be TRBD2 (5 bases). Germline CDR1 and CDR2: KGHSH and LQKENI. V gave up 3 bases and J gave up 3 bases, with 18 bases separating them. The CDR3 runs to 16 residues. As DNA, the CDR3 is TGTGCCAGCTCACCGCTTCCCGGTAGCGTTGGCTACGAGCAGTACTTC. Amino acid sequence: CASSPLPGSVGYEQYF.